These T cell receptor beta chains were read from a single sample in a study of T cells in Graves' hyperthyroidism and ophthalmopathy. TCRdb independently ran MiXCR on the multiplex PCR reads; one entry per CDR3 protein. The data contain roughly 600,000 distinct CDR3 sequences, 14% of them singletons. Sequencing was performed on blood. Receptor source: a woman between 50 and 59 years old with Graves' ophthalmopathy. CDR3s include the opening cysteine and the closing phenylalanine or tryptophan. D genes are given only for firm matches. Not every row has a clone size; where given, it reads once, few, many or a size class.

length: 15; J: TRBJ2-7; V: TRBV19; D: NA; size: few; CDR3: CASSGFGEGSYEQYF; DNA: TGTGCCAGTAGTGGTTTCGGGGAAGGGTCCTACGAGCAGTACTTC
length: 12; J: TRBJ2-1; V: TRBV7-2; D: TRBD2; size: many; CDR3: CASSVLAGTQFF; DNA: TGTGCCAGCAGCGTCCTAGCGGGCACCCAGTTCTTC
length: 17; J: TRBJ2-6; V: TRBV6-1; D: NA; size: few; CDR3: CASSAFNTGFGANVLTF; DNA: TGTGCCAGCAGTGCCTTCAACACAGGGTTTGGGGCCAACGTCCTGACTTTC
length: 15; J: TRBJ2-5; V: TRBV11-2; D: NA; size: many; CDR3: CASSRIVGNQETQYF; DNA: TGTGCCAGCAGCCGTATTGTGGGTAACCAAGAGACCCAGTACTTC
length: 16; J: TRBJ2-4; V: TRBV15; D: NA; size: many; CDR3: CATSRETTGAKNIQYF; DNA: TGTGCCACCAGCAGAGAGACAACAGGAGCCAAAAACATTCAGTACTTC
length: 15; J: TRBJ1-6; V: TRBV10-3; D: NA; size: NA; CDR3: CAISEDRRFNSPLHF; DNA: TGTGCCATCAGTGAGGACAGGCGTTTTAATTCACCCCTCCACTTT
length: 14; J: TRBJ2-5; V: TRBV30; D: NA; size: many; CDR3: CAWSVGSSVETQYF; DNA: TGTGCCTGGAGTGTAGGGTCTAGCGTTGAGACCCAGTACTTC
length: 12; J: TRBJ2-1; V: TRBV12-3/TRBV12-4; D: NA; size: few; CDR3: CASSFSRYEQFF; DNA: TGTGCCAGCAGTTTTTCGCGGTATGAGCAGTTCTTC
length: 15; J: TRBJ2-1; V: TRBV7-2; D: NA; size: many; CDR3: CASSLAGVRDNEQFF; DNA: TGTGCCAGCAGCTTAGCGGGGGTGCGGGACAATGAGCAGTTCTTC
length: 14; J: TRBJ1-5; V: TRBV12-3/TRBV12-4; D: NA; size: many; CDR3: CASSLVGTNQPQHF; DNA: TGTGCCAGCAGTTTGGTAGGGACCAATCAGCCCCAGCATTTT
length: 14; J: TRBJ1-5; V: TRBV12-3/TRBV12-4; D: NA; size: many; CDR3: CASSLRVDNQPQHF; DNA: TGTGCCAGCAGTCTTCGGGTCGACAATCAGCCCCAGCATTTT
length: 16; J: TRBJ2-1; V: TRBV6-2/TRBV6-3; D: TRBD1; size: many; CDR3: CASSYVGQGDWNEQFF; DNA: TGTGCCAGCAGTTACGTGGGACAGGGGGATTGGAATGAGCAGTTCTTC
length: 16; J: TRBJ2-7; V: TRBV3-1; D: TRBD2; size: many; CDR3: CASSIGGLAGGYEQYF; DNA: TGTGCCAGCAGCATCGGGGGACTAGCGGGAGGTTACGAGCAGTACTTC
length: 16; J: TRBJ2-2; V: TRBV7-9; D: TRBD2; size: many; CDR3: CASSDPGLGVSGELFF; DNA: TGTGCCAGCAGCGATCCGGGACTAGGGGTTTCCGGGGAGCTGTTTTTT
length: 12; J: TRBJ2-7; V: TRBV28; D: NA; size: NA; CDR3: CASSRWAYKQYF; DNA: TGTGCCAGCAGCCGGTGGGCCTACAAGCAGTACTTC
length: 16; J: TRBJ2-2; V: TRBV7-3; D: NA; size: NA; CDR3: CASSLLFRGFGGELFF; DNA: TGTGCCAGCAGCTTACTTTTCAGGGGTTTCGGCGGGGAGCTGTTTTTT
length: 16; J: TRBJ1-2; V: TRBV18; D: TRBD1; size: many; CDR3: CASSPFRTGDNYGYTF; DNA: TGTGCCAGCTCACCTTTCAGGACAGGGGACAACTATGGCTACACCTTC
length: 12; J: TRBJ1-3; V: TRBV10-3; D: NA; size: few; CDR3: CALSPSGNTIYF; DNA: TGTGCCCTGTCACCCTCTGGAAACACCATATATTTT
length: 15; J: TRBJ1-1; V: TRBV27; D: NA; size: many; CDR3: CASSNHGTPNTEAFF; DNA: TGTGCCAGCAGTAACCACGGGACACCGAACACTGAAGCTTTCTTT
length: 19; J: TRBJ2-3; V: TRBV19; D: NA; size: NA; CDR3: CASSPRAAGRLGVTDTQYF; DNA: TGTGCCAGTAGCCCACGAGCGGCGGGAAGGTTGGGGGTCACAGATACGCAGTATTTT
length: 16; J: TRBJ2-7; V: TRBV28; D: TRBD2; size: many; CDR3: CASRKFRTSGPYEQYF; DNA: TGTGCCAGCCGAAAATTCCGGACTAGCGGTCCCTACGAGCAGTACTTC
length: 15; J: TRBJ1-2; V: TRBV27; D: TRBD1; size: many; CDR3: CASSLSTGANYGYTF; DNA: TGTGCCAGCAGTTTATCAACAGGGGCTAACTATGGCTACACCTTC
length: 16; J: TRBJ1-2; V: TRBV28; D: NA; size: many; CDR3: CASSLGGPKTVDGYTF; DNA: TGTGCCAGCAGTTTAGGTGGGCCAAAAACAGTGGATGGCTACACCTTC
length: 15; J: TRBJ2-1; V: TRBV20-1; D: TRBD2; size: many; CDR3: CSARYSGTPYNEQFF; DNA: TGCAGTGCTAGATATAGCGGGACTCCCTACAATGAGCAGTTCTTC
length: 15; J: TRBJ2-2; V: TRBV10-3; D: TRBD1; size: few; CDR3: CAITPGQGSTGELFF; DNA: TGTGCCATTACGCCGGGACAGGGCTCCACCGGGGAGCTGTTTTTT
length: 17; J: TRBJ2-7; V: TRBV28; D: TRBD2; size: many; CDR3: CASSLRGLAGVFDEQYF; DNA: TGTGCCAGCAGTTTAAGGGGACTAGCGGGAGTATTTGACGAGCAGTACTTC
length: 15; J: TRBJ2-6; V: TRBV24-1; D: NA; size: many; CDR3: CATSDLISGANVLTF; DNA: TGTGCCACCAGTGATTTGATCTCTGGGGCCAACGTCCTGACTTTC
length: 14; J: TRBJ1-2; V: TRBV20-1; D: NA; size: many; CDR3: CSASQAQVRDGYTF; DNA: TGCAGTGCTAGTCAGGCGCAGGTCAGGGATGGCTACACCTTC
length: 17; J: TRBJ1-2; V: TRBV28; D: NA; size: many; CDR3: CASSSTLRTGASYGYTF; DNA: TGTGCCAGCAGTTCTACCCTTCGGACGGGAGCCTCCTATGGCTACACCTTC
length: 14; J: TRBJ1-2; V: TRBV6-2/TRBV6-3; D: NA; size: many; CDR3: CASSPNGRPEGYTF; DNA: TGTGCCAGCAGCCCCAATGGACGCCCGGAGGGCTACACCTTC
length: 15; J: TRBJ1-3; V: TRBV7-2; D: NA; size: few; CDR3: CASSLEAGPGNTIYF; DNA: TGTGCCAGCAGCTTAGAAGCAGGGCCCGGAAACACCATATATTTT
length: 15; J: TRBJ2-1; V: TRBV6-1; D: NA; size: many; CDR3: CASSYTVTVSGEQFF; DNA: TGTGCCAGCAGTTACACCGTGACAGTCTCCGGGGAGCAGTTCTTC
length: 14; J: TRBJ2-7; V: TRBV30; D: TRBD1; size: many; CDR3: CAWSTGTGLYEQYF; DNA: TGTGCCTGGAGTACAGGGACAGGGCTATACGAGCAGTACTTC
length: 15; J: TRBJ2-7; V: TRBV2; D: TRBD1; size: many; CDR3: CASSQPGQGEGEQYF; DNA: TGTGCCAGCAGCCAACCGGGACAGGGTGAGGGGGAGCAGTACTTC
length: 17; J: TRBJ2-3; V: TRBV5-6; D: TRBD2; size: NA; CDR3: CASSLWRTSGSTDTQYF; DNA: TGTGCCAGCAGCTTGTGGCGGACTAGCGGGAGCACAGATACGCAGTATTTT
length: 18; J: TRBJ2-5; V: TRBV24-1; D: TRBD2; size: many; CDR3: CATSDLGGAGGQGETQYF; DNA: TGTGCCACCAGTGATTTAGGCGGAGCGGGAGGGCAAGGGGAGACCCAGTACTTC
length: 15; J: TRBJ1-3; V: TRBV25-1; D: TRBD1; size: NA; CDR3: CASSVGTGAGNTIYF; DNA: TGTGCCAGCAGTGTAGGGACAGGTGCTGGAAACACCATATATTTT
length: 16; J: TRBJ1-1; V: TRBV7-8; D: NA; size: many; CDR3: CASSLSFAGTNTEAFF; DNA: TGTGCCAGCAGCTTATCCTTTGCGGGAACCAACACTGAAGCTTTCTTT
length: 16; J: TRBJ2-2; V: TRBV14; D: NA; size: NA; CDR3: CASSQAPGLYTGELFF; DNA: TGTGCCAGCAGCCAAGCGCCGGGACTGTACACCGGGGAGCTGTTTTTT
length: 14; J: TRBJ1-2; V: TRBV30; D: TRBD1; size: few; CDR3: CAWSVVQGAGGYTF; DNA: TGTGCCTGGAGTGTGGTCCAGGGGGCCGGTGGCTACACCTTC
length: 18; J: TRBJ1-1; V: TRBV18; D: NA; size: few; CDR3: CASSPVTMTGPRNTEAFF; DNA: TGTGCCAGCTCACCAGTAACCATGACGGGGCCTCGAAACACTGAAGCTTTCTTT
length: 16; J: TRBJ2-6; V: TRBV28; D: NA; size: few; CDR3: CASSTSGTTGANVLTF; DNA: TGTGCCAGCAGTACATCCGGGACAACTGGGGCCAACGTCCTGACTTTC
length: 15; J: TRBJ1-1; V: TRBV6-1; D: NA; size: NA; CDR3: CASSPTRGPNTEAFF; DNA: TGTGCCAGCAGCCCCACCAGGGGCCCGAACACTGAAGCTTTCTTT
length: 15; J: TRBJ1-4; V: TRBV7-6; D: NA; size: many; CDR3: CASSLGQRTNEKLFF; DNA: TGTGCCAGCAGCTTAGGACAGAGAACTAATGAAAAACTGTTTTTT
length: 16; J: TRBJ1-5; V: TRBV27; D: NA; size: many; CDR3: CASRGGAWGSNQPQHF; DNA: TGTGCCAGCAGGGGGGGGGCGTGGGGTAGCAATCAGCCCCAGCATTTT
length: 15; J: TRBJ2-1; V: TRBV20-1; D: TRBD2; size: many; CDR3: CSASRLAGPGAEQFF; DNA: TGCAGTGCTAGTCGGCTAGCGGGGCCCGGAGCTGAGCAGTTCTTC
length: 16; J: TRBJ1-1; V: TRBV19; D: NA; size: NA; CDR3: CASRPRKGKWGTEAFF; DNA: TGTGCCAGTAGGCCGAGGAAGGGAAAATGGGGCACTGAAGCTTTCTTT
length: 15; J: TRBJ1-5; V: TRBV3-1; D: NA; size: many; CDR3: CASSQGGDGNQPQHF; DNA: TGTGCCAGCAGCCAAGGTGGGGACGGGAATCAGCCCCAGCATTTT
length: 15; J: TRBJ2-1; V: TRBV5-1; D: TRBD2; size: many; CDR3: CASSPERGSYNEQFF; DNA: TGCGCCAGCAGCCCGGAGCGGGGATCCTACAATGAGCAGTTCTTC
length: 16; J: TRBJ1-1; V: TRBV6-9; D: NA; size: NA; CDR3: CASSLEFGAGVTGAFF; DNA: TGTGCCAGCAGTTTAGAATTCGGGGCCGGGGTTACTGGAGCTTTCTTT
length: 14; J: TRBJ2-1; V: TRBV7-3; D: TRBD2; size: many; CDR3: CASSLTGLAHEQFF; DNA: TGTGCCAGCAGCTTAACCGGACTAGCACATGAGCAGTTCTTC
length: 16; J: TRBJ2-7; V: TRBV14; D: NA; size: many; CDR3: CASSPIGGGGPYEQYF; DNA: TGTGCCAGCAGCCCGATCGGCGGCGGAGGACCCTACGAGCAGTACTTC
length: 15; J: TRBJ2-7; V: TRBV6-1; D: TRBD1; size: NA; CDR3: CASTEGQGATYEQYF; DNA: TGTGCCAGCACCGAGGGGCAGGGGGCAACATACGAGCAGTACTTC
length: 17; J: TRBJ2-1; V: TRBV25-1; D: TRBD2; size: NA; CDR3: CASIGLTSGNSYNEQFF; DNA: TGTGCCAGCATCGGTTTGACTAGCGGTAACTCCTACAATGAGCAGTTCTTC
length: 12; J: TRBJ2-7; V: TRBV20-1; D: NA; size: many; CDR3: CSAMDRSYEQYF; DNA: TGCAGTGCTATGGACAGAAGCTACGAGCAGTACTTC